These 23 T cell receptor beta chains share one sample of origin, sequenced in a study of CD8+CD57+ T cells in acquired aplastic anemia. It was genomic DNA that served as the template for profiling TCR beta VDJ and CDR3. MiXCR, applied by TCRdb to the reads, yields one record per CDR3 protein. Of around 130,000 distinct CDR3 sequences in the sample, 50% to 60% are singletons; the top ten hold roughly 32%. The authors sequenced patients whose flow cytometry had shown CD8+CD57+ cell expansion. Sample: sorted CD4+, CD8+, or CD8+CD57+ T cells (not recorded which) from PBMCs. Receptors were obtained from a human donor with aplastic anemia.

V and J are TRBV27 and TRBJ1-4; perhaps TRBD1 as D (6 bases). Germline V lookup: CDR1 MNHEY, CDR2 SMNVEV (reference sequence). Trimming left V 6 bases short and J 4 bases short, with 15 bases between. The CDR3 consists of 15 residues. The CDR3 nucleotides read TGTGCCAGCAGCTTCAGTCGACAGGTTAATGAAAAACTGTTTTTT. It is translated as CASSFSRQVNEKLFF.

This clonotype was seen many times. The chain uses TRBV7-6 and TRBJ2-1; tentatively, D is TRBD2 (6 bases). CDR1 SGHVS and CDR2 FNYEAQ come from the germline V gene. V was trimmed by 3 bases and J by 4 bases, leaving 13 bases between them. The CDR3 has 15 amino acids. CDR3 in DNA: TGTGCCAGCAGCTTTTCCGGGAGTTTGTACAATGAGCAGTTCTTC. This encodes CASSFSGSLYNEQFF.

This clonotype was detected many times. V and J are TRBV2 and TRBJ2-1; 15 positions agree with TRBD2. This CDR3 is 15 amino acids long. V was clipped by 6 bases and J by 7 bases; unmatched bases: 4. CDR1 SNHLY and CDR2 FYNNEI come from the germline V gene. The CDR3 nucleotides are TGTGCCAGCAGAGCCGGGACTAGCGGGAGGAATGAGCAGTTCTTC. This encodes CASRAGTSGRNEQFF. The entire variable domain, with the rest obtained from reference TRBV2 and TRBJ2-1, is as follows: EPEVTQTPSHQVTQMGQEVILRCVPISNHLYFYWYRQILGQKVEFLVSFYNNEISEKSEIFDDQFSVERPDGSNFTLKIRSTKLEDSAMYFCASRAGTSGRNEQFFGPGTRLTVL.

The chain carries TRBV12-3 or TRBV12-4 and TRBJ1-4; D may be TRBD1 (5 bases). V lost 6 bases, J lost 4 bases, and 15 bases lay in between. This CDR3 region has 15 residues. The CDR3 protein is CASSYRDGDNEKLFF. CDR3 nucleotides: TGTGCCAGCAGCTACCGGGACGGCGATAATGAAAAACTGTTTTTT.

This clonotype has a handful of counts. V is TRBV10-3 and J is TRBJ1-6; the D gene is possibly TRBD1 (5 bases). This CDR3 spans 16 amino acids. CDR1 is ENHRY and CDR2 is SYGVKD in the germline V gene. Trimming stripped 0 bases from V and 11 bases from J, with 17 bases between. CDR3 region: CAISESVSMGPTPLHF. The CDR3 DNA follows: TGTGCCATCAGTGAGTCCGTCTCCATGGGGCCTACACCCCTCCACTTT.

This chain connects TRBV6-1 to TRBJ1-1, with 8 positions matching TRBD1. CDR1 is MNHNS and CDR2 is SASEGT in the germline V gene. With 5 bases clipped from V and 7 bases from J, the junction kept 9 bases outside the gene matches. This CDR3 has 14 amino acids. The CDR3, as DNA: TGTGCCAGCAGTCCGCGGACAGGGAAGGTTGAAGCTTTCTTT. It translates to CASSPRTGKVEAFF.

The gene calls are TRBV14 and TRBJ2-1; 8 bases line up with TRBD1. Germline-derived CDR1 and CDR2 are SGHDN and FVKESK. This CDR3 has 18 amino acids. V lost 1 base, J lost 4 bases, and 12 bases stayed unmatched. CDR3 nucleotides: TGTGCCAGCAGCCAAGGTAGAATCAGGGGGCGCAGATACAATGAGCAGTTCTTC. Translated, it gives CASSQGRIRGRRYNEQFF.

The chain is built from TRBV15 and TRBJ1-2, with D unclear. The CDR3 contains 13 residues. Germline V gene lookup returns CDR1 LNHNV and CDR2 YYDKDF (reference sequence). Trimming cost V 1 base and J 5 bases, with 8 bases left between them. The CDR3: CATSRGQNYGYTF. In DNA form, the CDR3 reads TGTGCCACCAGCAGAGGGCAGAATTATGGCTACACCTTC.

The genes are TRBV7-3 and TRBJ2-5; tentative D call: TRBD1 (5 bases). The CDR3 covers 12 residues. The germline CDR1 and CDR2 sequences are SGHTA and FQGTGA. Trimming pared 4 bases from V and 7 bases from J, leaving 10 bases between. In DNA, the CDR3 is TGTGCCAGCAGCTCTCCGCAGGGGACCCAGTACTTC. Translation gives CASSSPQGTQYF.

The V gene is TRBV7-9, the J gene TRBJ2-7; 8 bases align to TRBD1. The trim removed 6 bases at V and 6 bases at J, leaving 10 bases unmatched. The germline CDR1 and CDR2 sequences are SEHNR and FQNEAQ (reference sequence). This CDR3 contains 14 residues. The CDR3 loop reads CASSLLPGQAEQYF. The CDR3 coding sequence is TGTGCCAGCAGTCTACTACCGGGACAGGCCGAGCAGTACTTC.

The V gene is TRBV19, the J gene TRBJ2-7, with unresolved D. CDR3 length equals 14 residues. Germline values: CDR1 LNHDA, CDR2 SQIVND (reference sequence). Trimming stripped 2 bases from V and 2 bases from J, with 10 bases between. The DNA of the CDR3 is TGTGCCAGTAGTATATCGTGGACGGCCTACGAGCAGTACTTC. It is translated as CASSISWTAYEQYF.

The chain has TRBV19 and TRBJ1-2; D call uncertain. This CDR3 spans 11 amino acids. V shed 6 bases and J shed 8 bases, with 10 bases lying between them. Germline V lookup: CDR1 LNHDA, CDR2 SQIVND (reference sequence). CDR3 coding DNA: TGTGCCAGTAGCGCTAGAAGAGGCTACACCTTC. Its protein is CASSARRGYTF.

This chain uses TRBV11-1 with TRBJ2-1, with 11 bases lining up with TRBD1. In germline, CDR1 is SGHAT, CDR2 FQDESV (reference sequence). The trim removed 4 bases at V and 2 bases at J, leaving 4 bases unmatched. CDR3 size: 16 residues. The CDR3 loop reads CASSSGQGAAYNEQFF. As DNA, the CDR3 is TGTGCCAGCAGCTCAGGACAGGGGGCGGCCTACAATGAGCAGTTCTTC.

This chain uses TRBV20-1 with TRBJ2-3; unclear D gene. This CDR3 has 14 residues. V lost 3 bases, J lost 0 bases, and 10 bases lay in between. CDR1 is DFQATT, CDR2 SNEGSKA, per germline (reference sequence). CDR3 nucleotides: TGCAGTGCTAGTGGAGTCGATAGCACAGATACGCAGTATTTT. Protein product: CSASGVDSTDTQYF.

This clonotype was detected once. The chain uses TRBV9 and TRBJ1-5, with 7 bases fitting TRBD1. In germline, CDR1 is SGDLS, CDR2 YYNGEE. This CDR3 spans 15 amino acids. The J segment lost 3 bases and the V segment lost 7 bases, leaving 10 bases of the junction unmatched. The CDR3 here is CASSEQGFDNQPQHF. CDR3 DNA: TGTGCCAGCTCCGAACAGGGGTTTGACAATCAGCCCCAGCATTTT. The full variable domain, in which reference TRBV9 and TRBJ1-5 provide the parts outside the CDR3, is DSGVTQTPKHLITATGQRVTLRCSPRSGDLSVYWYQQSLDQGLQFLIQYYNGEERAKGNILERFSAQQFPDLHSELNLSSLELGDSALYFCASSEQGFDNQPQHFGDGTRLSIL.

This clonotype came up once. CDR3 in DNA: TGCAGTGCCAGCAGCGTCGCTAGCGGGAGGAGCACAGATACGCAGTATTTT. Amino acids: CSASSVASGRSTDTQYF. The chain joins TRBV20-1 to TRBJ2-3; 11 positions match TRBD2. V shed 6 bases and J 0 bases; nucleotides not matched to a gene: 11. This CDR3 contains 17 residues. From germline, CDR1 is DFQATT and CDR2 SNEGSKA (reference sequence).

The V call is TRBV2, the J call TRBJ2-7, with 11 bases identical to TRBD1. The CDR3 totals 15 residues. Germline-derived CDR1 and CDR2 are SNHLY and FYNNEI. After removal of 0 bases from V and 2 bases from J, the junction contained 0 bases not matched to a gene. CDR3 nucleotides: TGTGCCAGCAGTGAAGCGGGACAGGGGGCCTACGAGCAGTACTTC. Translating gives CASSEAGQGAYEQYF.

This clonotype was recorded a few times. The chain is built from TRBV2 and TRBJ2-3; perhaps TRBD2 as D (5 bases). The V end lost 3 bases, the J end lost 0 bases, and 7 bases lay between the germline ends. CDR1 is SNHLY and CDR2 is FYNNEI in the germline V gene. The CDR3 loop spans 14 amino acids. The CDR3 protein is CASSETGSTDTQYF. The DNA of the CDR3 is TGTGCCAGCAGTGAGACGGGGAGCACAGATACGCAGTATTTT.

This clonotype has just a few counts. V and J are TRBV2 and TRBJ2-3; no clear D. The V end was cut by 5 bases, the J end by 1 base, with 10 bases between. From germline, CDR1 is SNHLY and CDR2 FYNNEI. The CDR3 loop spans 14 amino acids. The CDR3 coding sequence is TGTGCCAGCAGTCAGTCGGTGGGCACAGATACGCAGTATTTT. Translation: CASSQSVGTDTQYF.

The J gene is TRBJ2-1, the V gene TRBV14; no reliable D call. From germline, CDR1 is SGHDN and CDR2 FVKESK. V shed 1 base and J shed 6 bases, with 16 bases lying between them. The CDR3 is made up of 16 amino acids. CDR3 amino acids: CASSQGPSVLVNEQFF. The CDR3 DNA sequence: TGTGCCAGCAGCCAAGGCCCGAGTGTATTGGTCAATGAGCAGTTCTTC.

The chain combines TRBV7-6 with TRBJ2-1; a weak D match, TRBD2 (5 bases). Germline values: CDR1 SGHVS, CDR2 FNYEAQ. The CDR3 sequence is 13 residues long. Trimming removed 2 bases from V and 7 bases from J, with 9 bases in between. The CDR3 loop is CASSLLRGNEQFF. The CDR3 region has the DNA TGTGCCAGCAGCTTACTCCGGGGTAATGAGCAGTTCTTC.

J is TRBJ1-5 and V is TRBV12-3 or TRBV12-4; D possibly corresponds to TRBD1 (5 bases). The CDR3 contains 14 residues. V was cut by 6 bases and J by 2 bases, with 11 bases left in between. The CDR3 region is CASRDDRGNQPQHF. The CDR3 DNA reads TGTGCCAGCAGAGATGACAGAGGCAATCAGCCCCAGCATTTT.

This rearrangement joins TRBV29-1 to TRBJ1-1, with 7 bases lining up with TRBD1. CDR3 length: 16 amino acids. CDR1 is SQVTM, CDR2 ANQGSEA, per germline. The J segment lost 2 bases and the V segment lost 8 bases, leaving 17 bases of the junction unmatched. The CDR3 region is CSFKPRDSLSNTEAFF. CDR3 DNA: TGCAGCTTTAAGCCAAGGGACAGCCTCTCAAACACTGAAGCTTTCTTT.